This T cell receptor beta chain was retrieved from a study of PD-L1 blockade in urothelial cancer (dated by TCRdb to about 2017). Some background on the complete study: Therapy was started in the mid-2010s for all patients, and atezolizumab 1,200 mg was administered intravenously every 3 weeks. About 85% of the roughly 30 patients were males with bladder-origin urothelial cancer, and about 65% of the roughly 29 reported a prior smoking history. Patients had an ECOG performance status of 0 or 1 and had received between 0 and 3 prior chemotherapy regimens. Blood samples were analyzed at two time points: 3 weeks after treatment start (second dose) and 6 weeks after treatment start. Blood samples gave a median of around 140,000 T cells and 83,000 or so unique TCRs, with a median clonality of approximately 0.08. An exploratory multi-omic analysis was conducted of the somatic, immune and clinical correlates of response to PD-L1 blockade with atezolizumab in urothelial cancer. Pretreatment tumor samples, along with matched peripheral blood collected serially before and after atezolizumab treatment, underwent TCR sequencing. Durable clinical benefit was defined as progression-free survival longer than 6 months, and TCR features were also tested against progression-free and overall survival. In the same patients who had TCR sequencing, pretreatment tumors also underwent whole exome sequencing and RNA sequencing. Roughly 10 patients achieved durable clinical benefit and some 20 did not. Approximately 29 patients had pretreatment blood TCR-seq, 24 had at least one posttreatment blood collection, and 24 had tumor TCR-seq. What the research found in general, with its limitations: A pretreatment peripheral blood TCR clonality below the median was linked to improved progression-free and overall survival. At 3 weeks after the start of treatment, tumor-associated TCR clones in peripheral blood had expanded more in patients with durable benefit (n ≈ 22, p = 0.022). Because of the small sample size (n of about 29) and the many exploratory analyses performed, the results are intended to be regarded as hypothesis-generating.

About this clone: Its antigen is still unknown. Base qualities are not recorded, but no much larger clone differs from it by a single base.

V and J lose 4 bases and 1 base, and a span of 16 bases separates them. Spanning cysteine to phenylalanine, the CDR3 consists of 16 amino acids. Only CDR3 DNA remains: 48 bases, in frame from the first base. CDR1 and CDR2 were assigned from the germline V gene (reference sequence) as WNHNN and SYGVQD. What this sample's time point label stands for: peripheral blood 6 weeks after treatment start. The cohort comprised approximately 30 patients with locally advanced or metastatic urothelial carcinoma treated at Memorial Sloan Kettering on a trial protocol. Peripheral blood mononuclear cells were collected pretreatment and during treatment, with between 1 and 8 total time points obtained per patient. The Qiagen DNeasy Blood extraction kit was used to purify genomic DNA from total PBMCs and tumor samples. PBMCs were collected pretreatment and during treatment, and were isolated and stored as previously described.

Synthetic TCR analog templates were spiked into each PCR to estimate absolute template abundance from read counts. Using the immunoSEQ assay, TCRbeta CDR3 regions were amplified from genomic DNA with bias-controlled V and J gene primers. Sequencing of rearranged TCRbeta segments was performed at approximately 20X coverage. The authors' pipeline ran thus. Clustering was used to correct sequencing errors, and CDR3s were annotated against IMGT to assign V, D and J genes. Downstream analyses used only productive TCRbeta rearrangements, leaving out any out-of-frame or stop-codon sequences. To compute clonality, Shannon entropy was normalized by the log of the number of unique productive sequences and then subtracted from one. Fisher's exact test with Benjamini-Hochberg correction, using a cutoff of adjusted p below 0.01, was how clones that differed between time points or between blood and tumor were identified. TCRdb obtained this table from immuneACCESS and retained in-frame rearrangements with V and J assigned. These tables miss some clones; where compared with another copy, unresolved V genes account for less than half of the shortfall, and the remainder is unexplained. From that table come the V and J calls and clone size; the DNA was used to work out D and trimming. This sample has over 100,000 clones in its table, and approximately 90% of those were observed once. Around 4% of the sample is taken by the ten largest.

The chain is made from TRBV10-1 and TRBJ2-5, with the D gene too uncertain to name. The sample here was PBMCs, taken around atezolizumab (anti-PD-L1) treatment. The source is a man aged 55 to 70 with urothelial cancer. The CDR3 reads as follows: CASSVVATYSQETQYF. The sequenced DNA: TGCGCCAGCAGTGTAGTTGCGACGTACAGCCAAGAGACCCAGTACTTC.